Listed below are T cell receptor beta chains from one sample, sequenced in a study of blood T cell repertoires in COVID-19. Produced via immunoSEQ multiplex PCR; TCRdb's table is partial and in-frame only. Seen here are about 380,000 clones, 88% observed once, and the top ten hold 0.9% to 1.5%. Source material: PBMCs or T cells enriched from blood (not recorded which). Receptors were obtained from a woman younger than 30 who had recovered from COVID-19. The CDR3 runs from the conserved cysteine through the conserved F or W. Each record gives: clone size, V gene, J gene, D gene, CDR3 protein, CDR3 DNA. The D gene is left open where the match is weak. Clone size is not always given. Where it is, it says once, few, many or a class for expanded clones.

clone_size: .; v_call: TRBV5-1; j_call: TRBJ2-7; d_call: TRBD2; cdr3_aa: CASSLGTSGVSEQYF; cdr3_nt: TGCGCCAGCAGCTTGGGAACTAGCGGGGTTTCCGAGCAGTACTTC
clone_size: .; v_call: TRBV3-1/TRBV3-2; j_call: TRBJ1-3; d_call: .; cdr3_aa: CAAGTELRGANRDTIYF; cdr3_nt: TGTGCCGCAGGAACCGAACTACGCGGGGCCAACAGAGACACCATATATTTT
clone_size: once; v_call: TRBV4-1; j_call: TRBJ2-2; d_call: TRBD2; cdr3_aa: CASSQPSGGVPGELFF; cdr3_nt: TGCGCCAGCAGCCAGCCTAGCGGGGGTGTCCCCGGGGAGCTGTTTTTT
clone_size: .; v_call: TRBV13; j_call: TRBJ2-1; d_call: TRBD1; cdr3_aa: CASSEDRGPPGDGGEQFF; cdr3_nt: TGTGCCAGCAGCGAAGACAGGGGGCCCCCAGGGGACGGGGGTGAGCAGTTCTTC
clone_size: .; v_call: TRBV3-1/TRBV3-2; j_call: TRBJ1-6; d_call: .; cdr3_aa: CASSQEIGVNSPLHF; cdr3_nt: TGTGCCAGCAGCCAAGAGATAGGGGTTAATTCACCCCTCCACTTT
clone_size: .; v_call: TRBV7-3; j_call: TRBJ2-1; d_call: .; cdr3_aa: CASSLQGSYNEQFF; cdr3_nt: TGTGCCAGCAGCTTACAGGGGTCCTACAATGAGCAGTTCTTC
clone_size: .; v_call: TRBV28; j_call: TRBJ1-5; d_call: .; cdr3_aa: CASSWPGGNQPQHF; cdr3_nt: TGTGCCAGCAGTTGGCCAGGGGGCAATCAGCCCCAGCATTTT
clone_size: .; v_call: TRBV6-5; j_call: TRBJ2-7; d_call: TRBD1; cdr3_aa: CASSSYGQGKYYEQYF; cdr3_nt: TGTGCCAGCAGTTCCTACGGACAGGGGAAGTACTACGAGCAGTACTTC
clone_size: few; v_call: TRBV7-3; j_call: TRBJ1-2; d_call: TRBD1; cdr3_aa: CASSLTGTDGYTF; cdr3_nt: TGTGCCAGCAGCTTGACAGGGACCGACGGCTACACCTTC
clone_size: .; v_call: TRBV6-6; j_call: TRBJ2-1; d_call: TRBD2; cdr3_aa: CASSYTSGGSGEQFF; cdr3_nt: TGTGCCAGCAGTTATACTAGCGGGGGGAGTGGTGAGCAGTTCTTC
clone_size: .; v_call: TRBV3-1/TRBV3-2; j_call: TRBJ1-1; d_call: TRBD1; cdr3_aa: CASSQRQGLGEAFF; cdr3_nt: TGTGCCAGCAGCCAAAGACAGGGGCTGGGTGAAGCTTTCTTT
clone_size: .; v_call: TRBV28; j_call: TRBJ1-5; d_call: TRBD1; cdr3_aa: CASSLPTGQPQHF; cdr3_nt: TGTGCCAGCAGTCTACCGACAGGGCAGCCCCAGCATTTT
clone_size: .; v_call: TRBV27; j_call: TRBJ1-3; d_call: .; cdr3_aa: CASSLGGTGNTIYF; cdr3_nt: TGTGCCAGCAGTTTGGGGGGGACTGGAAACACCATATATTTT
clone_size: .; v_call: TRBV28; j_call: TRBJ2-5; d_call: .; cdr3_aa: CASSLGRSQETQYF; cdr3_nt: TGTGCCAGCAGTTTGGGCAGATCCCAAGAGACCCAGTACTTC
clone_size: .; v_call: TRBV18; j_call: TRBJ1-2; d_call: TRBD1; cdr3_aa: CASSQGQGVYGYTF; cdr3_nt: TGTGCCAGCTCACAGGGACAGGGTGTCTATGGCTACACCTTC
clone_size: .; v_call: TRBV11-2; j_call: TRBJ2-7; d_call: .; cdr3_aa: CASSLNPETAYEQYF; cdr3_nt: TGTGCCAGCAGCTTAAATCCCGAGACAGCCTACGAGCAGTACTTC
clone_size: .; v_call: TRBV9; j_call: TRBJ1-1; d_call: TRBD1; cdr3_aa: CASSVSGQGAQGEAFF; cdr3_nt: TGTGCCAGCAGCGTCTCGGGGCAGGGGGCGCAGGGTGAAGCTTTCTTT
clone_size: .; v_call: TRBV4-1; j_call: TRBJ1-1; d_call: .; cdr3_aa: CASSYRSMTEAFF; cdr3_nt: TGCGCCAGCAGCTATCGGTCTATGACTGAAGCTTTCTTT
clone_size: .; v_call: TRBV4-3; j_call: TRBJ2-1; d_call: .; cdr3_aa: CASSPWSLSSYNEQFF; cdr3_nt: TGCGCCAGCAGCCCCTGGAGCCTAAGCTCCTACAATGAGCAGTTCTTC
clone_size: .; v_call: TRBV4-2; j_call: TRBJ1-3; d_call: .; cdr3_aa: CASSRRTAVSGNTIYF; cdr3_nt: TGTGCCAGCAGCAGACGGACAGCCGTCTCTGGAAACACCATATATTTT
clone_size: .; v_call: TRBV5-4; j_call: TRBJ1-2; d_call: .; cdr3_aa: CASSLLEGYGYTF; cdr3_nt: TGTGCCAGCAGCTTGTTAGAGGGTTACGGCTACACCTTC
clone_size: .; v_call: TRBV7-9; j_call: TRBJ2-3; d_call: .; cdr3_aa: CASSFSSTDTQYF; cdr3_nt: TGTGCCAGCAGCTTCTCTAGCACAGATACGCAGTATTTT
clone_size: .; v_call: TRBV18; j_call: TRBJ2-6; d_call: TRBD1; cdr3_aa: CASSPRQGAKTGANVLTF; cdr3_nt: TGTGCCAGCTCACCAAGACAGGGGGCTAAGACGGGGGCCAACGTCCTGACTTTC
clone_size: .; v_call: TRBV27; j_call: TRBJ1-2; d_call: .; cdr3_aa: CASSFGGARGYTF; cdr3_nt: TGTGCCAGCAGTTTCGGGGGGGCGCGAGGCTACACCTTC
clone_size: .; v_call: TRBV6-6; j_call: TRBJ1-2; d_call: .; cdr3_aa: CASIRERVKDYGYTF; cdr3_nt: TGTGCCAGCATCAGGGAAAGGGTCAAGGACTATGGCTACACCTTC
clone_size: .; v_call: TRBV10-2; j_call: TRBJ1-6; d_call: TRBD1; cdr3_aa: CASNPTGDSPLHF; cdr3_nt: TGCGCCAGCAACCCAACAGGGGATTCACCCCTCCACTTT
clone_size: .; v_call: TRBV9; j_call: TRBJ2-2; d_call: .; cdr3_aa: CASSGGAGALGGELFF; cdr3_nt: TGTGCCAGCAGCGGTGGGGCGGGGGCCCTCGGCGGGGAGCTGTTTTTT
clone_size: .; v_call: TRBV19; j_call: TRBJ2-5; d_call: .; cdr3_aa: CASTPGGLETQYF; cdr3_nt: TGTGCCAGCACCCCCGGAGGGTTGGAGACCCAGTACTTC
clone_size: .; v_call: TRBV5-1; j_call: TRBJ2-5; d_call: .; cdr3_aa: CASSLAVASSRETQYF; cdr3_nt: TGCGCCAGCAGCTTGGCCGTTGCTAGCTCCCGAGAGACCCAGTACTTC
clone_size: .; v_call: TRBV5-1; j_call: TRBJ2-5; d_call: TRBD2; cdr3_aa: CASSLAGTSEYQETQYF; cdr3_nt: TGCGCCAGCAGCTTGGCCGGGACTAGCGAATACCAAGAGACCCAGTACTTC
clone_size: .; v_call: TRBV27; j_call: TRBJ1-5; d_call: TRBD1; cdr3_aa: CASRGGTGGGQPQHF; cdr3_nt: TGTGCCAGCAGGGGGGGGACAGGCGGTGGTCAGCCCCAGCATTTT
clone_size: .; v_call: TRBV6-5; j_call: TRBJ1-5; d_call: .; cdr3_aa: CASSYGVRHQPQHF; cdr3_nt: TGTGCCAGCAGTTACGGAGTCCGACATCAGCCCCAGCATTTT
clone_size: few; v_call: TRBV20-1; j_call: TRBJ2-7; d_call: .; cdr3_aa: CSARGGYEQYF; cdr3_nt: TGCAGTGCTAGAGGCGGCTACGAGCAGTACTTC
clone_size: .; v_call: TRBV19; j_call: TRBJ2-7; d_call: TRBD1; cdr3_aa: CASSTRQGFMYEQYF; cdr3_nt: TGTGCCAGTAGTACCCGACAGGGGTTCATGTACGAGCAGTACTTC
clone_size: .; v_call: TRBV9; j_call: TRBJ1-1; d_call: TRBD1; cdr3_aa: CASSFNRGLNTEAFF; cdr3_nt: TGTGCCAGCAGCTTTAACAGGGGACTGAACACTGAAGCTTTCTTT
clone_size: .; v_call: TRBV7-8; j_call: TRBJ1-2; d_call: .; cdr3_aa: CASSLGLRAGYTF; cdr3_nt: TGTGCCAGCAGCTTAGGGCTGAGGGCTGGCTACACCTTC
clone_size: .; v_call: TRBV2; j_call: TRBJ2-3; d_call: TRBD1; cdr3_aa: CASNQPRDRQHTDTQYF; cdr3_nt: TGTGCCAGCAACCAACCCCGGGACAGGCAACACACAGATACGCAGTATTTT
clone_size: .; v_call: TRBV5-1; j_call: TRBJ1-2; d_call: .; cdr3_aa: CASSLGPDFYGYTF; cdr3_nt: TGCGCCAGCAGCTTGGGCCCCGACTTCTATGGCTACACCTTC
clone_size: .; v_call: TRBV7-2; j_call: TRBJ2-5; d_call: .; cdr3_aa: CASSLGGHNQETQYF; cdr3_nt: TGTGCCAGCAGCTTAGGGGGACATAACCAAGAGACCCAGTACTTC
clone_size: .; v_call: TRBV6-2/TRBV6-3; j_call: TRBJ1-2; d_call: .; cdr3_aa: CASSYSEVPPAGYTF; cdr3_nt: TGTGCCAGCAGTTACTCAGAGGTCCCCCCTGCTGGCTACACCTTC
clone_size: .; v_call: TRBV6-1; j_call: TRBJ1-5; d_call: .; cdr3_aa: CASSDQVNQPQHF; cdr3_nt: TGTGCCAGCAGTGACCAGGTTAATCAGCCCCAGCATTTT